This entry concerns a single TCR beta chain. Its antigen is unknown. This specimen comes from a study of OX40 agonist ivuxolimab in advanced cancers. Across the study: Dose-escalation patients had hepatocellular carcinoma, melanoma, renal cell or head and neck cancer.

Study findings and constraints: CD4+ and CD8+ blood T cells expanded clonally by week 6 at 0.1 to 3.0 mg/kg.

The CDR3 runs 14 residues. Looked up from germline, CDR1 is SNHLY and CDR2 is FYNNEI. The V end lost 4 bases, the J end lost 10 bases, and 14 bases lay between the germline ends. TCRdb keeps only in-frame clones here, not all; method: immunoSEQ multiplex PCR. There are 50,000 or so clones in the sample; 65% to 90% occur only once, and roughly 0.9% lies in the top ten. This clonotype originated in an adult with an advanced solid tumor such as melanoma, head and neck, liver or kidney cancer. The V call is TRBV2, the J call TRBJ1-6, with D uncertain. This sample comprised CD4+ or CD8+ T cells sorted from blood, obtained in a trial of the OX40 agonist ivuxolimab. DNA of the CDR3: TGTGCCAGCAGTGTGGGTAGCCGGAACTCACCCCTCCACTTT. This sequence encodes CASSVGSRNSPLHF.